The clone carrying this TCR beta chain was counted only a few times. Its antigen is unknown. The data were taken from a study of PD-1 blockade in classical Hodgkin lymphoma. Losses at the gene ends were 4 bases for V and 2 bases for J; bases not matched to a gene: 8. CDR3 length equals 16 residues. Germline V CDR1 and CDR2: LNHDA, SQIVND (reference sequence). Points from the study as a whole: Some patients started nivolumab under 1 year after ASCT, and they were excluded. Complete responders matched newly diagnosed patients in baseline diversity. Newly diagnosed patients were reported to start with lower TCR diversity than healthy donors. Diversity in CD4+ TCRs, unlike that measured in CD8+ TCRs, had risen significantly by C4D1.

Time point given: cycle 4 day 1 (C4D1), after less than 7 weeks of nivolumab. Relapse was seen in all patients after autologous stem cell transplantation, and brentuximab vedotin exposure was variable. With magnetic negative selection, CD4+ T cells were purified from PBMCs that had been thawed. Profiling relied on immunoSEQ multiplex PCR, and the TCRdb table lists in-frame clones only, not all of them. The sample records around 25,000 clones, around 80% being singletons. This chain joins TRBV19 and TRBJ2-7; 10 bases line up with TRBD1. Material: CD4+ T cells from blood, obtained before the fourth cycle of nivolumab. This receptor was identified in a human donor with classical Hodgkin lymphoma. The CDR3 reads CASSTDRGPRTYEQYF. DNA of the CDR3: TGTGCCAGTAGTACCGACAGGGGGCCGAGAACCTACGAGCAGTACTTC. The full variable domain, in which reference TRBV19 and TRBJ2-7 provide the parts outside the CDR3, is DGGITQSPKYLFRKEGQNVTLSCEQNLNHDAMYWYRQDPGQGLRLIYYSQIVNDFQKGDIAEGYSVSREKKESFPLTVTSAQKNPTAFYLCASSTDRGPRTYEQYFGPGTRLTVT.